The TCR beta chain under discussion was sequenced for a study of CD8 T cells in Susac syndrome. Study-level information: There were Susac syndrome patients who were therapy-naive at blood draw, others on corticosteroids, and others on intravenous immunoglobulin alone.

Study-level results: The total CD8+ repertoires contained approximately 15 Susac-specific public clones, and the CD8+ TEMRA repertoires contained a few.

High-throughput TCR beta sequencing covered peripheral CD8+ and CD4+ T cells. TEMRA cells were FACS-enriched, while CD8+ and CD4+ T cells were negatively isolated. cDNA came from approximately 0.5 to 1 ug RNA primed by random hexamers. TCRdb recomputed calls from the immunoSEQ multiplex PCR reads with MiXCR, one row per CDR3 protein. This repertoire shows around 69,000 distinct CDR3 sequences, approximately 94% found once; its top ten account for less than 0.6%. Points on this clonotype: Its antigen is not known.

Germline V gene lookup returns CDR1 SGHNT and CDR2 YYREEE (reference sequence). Trimming removed 2 bases at V and 0 bases at J, with 2 bases between. This CDR3 region has 13 residues. Source material: CD8+ T cells from PBMCs. The clonotype was recovered from a human donor with Susac syndrome. V and J are TRBV5-4 and TRBJ2-2; D is unclear. The CDR3: CASSLPNTGELFF. In DNA form, the CDR3 reads TGTGCCAGCAGCTTACCGAACACCGGGGAGCTGTTTTTT.